Each of the 3 T cell receptor beta chains below was sequenced from the same sample in a study of T cell responses to AZD1222 COVID-19 vaccine. Profiling relied on immunoSEQ multiplex PCR, and the TCRdb table lists in-frame clones only, not all of them. The table has roughly 30,000 clones, around 80% seen once. Source: peripheral blood, taken on day 0 of AZD1222 vaccination. These receptors were collected from an adult in good health.

V gene TRBV5-1 combines with J gene TRBJ1-1; unclear D gene. The CDR3 spans 14 residues. Trimming pared 2 bases from V and 1 base from J, leaving 9 bases between. CDR1 is SGHRS, CDR2 YFSETQ, per germline. CDR3 region: CASSLGHPNTEAFF. In nucleotides, the CDR3 is TGCGCCAGCAGCTTAGGGCACCCGAACACTGAAGCTTTCTTT. Combining the CDR3 with reference TRBV5-1 and TRBJ1-1 gives the whole variable domain KAGVTQTPRYLIKTRGQQVTLSCSPISGHRSVSWYQQTPGQGLQFLFEYFSETQRNKGNFPGRFSGRQFSNSRSEMNVSTLELGDSALYLCASSLGHPNTEAFFGQGTRLTVV.

This clone occurred once. The rearrangement joins TRBV6-6 to TRBJ2-3; the D gene is possibly TRBD2 (5 bases). Per the germline V gene, CDR1 is MNHNY and CDR2 is SVGAGI (reference sequence). Trimming removed 1 base from V and 1 base from J, with 12 bases in between. The CDR3 has 16 residues. The CDR3 reads CASSYFEGVGTDTQYF. DNA for the CDR3: TGTGCCAGCAGTTACTTTGAGGGAGTGGGCACAGATACGCAGTATTTT.

This clone has a handful of counts. The chain couples TRBV7-2 to TRBJ2-7; 9 bases map to TRBD1. Per the germline V gene, CDR1 is SGHTA and CDR2 is FQGNSA. This CDR3 comprises 16 residues. Losses at the gene ends were 5 bases for V and 0 bases for J; bases not matched to a gene: 8. The CDR3 loop reads CASSPTGGWSSYEQYF. In DNA, the CDR3 is TGTGCCAGCAGCCCAACAGGGGGCTGGAGCTCCTACGAGCAGTACTTC.